This is a list of T cell receptor beta chains from one sample in a study of T cell responses to AZD1222 COVID-19 vaccine. TCRdb's copy holds only in-frame clones and misses some; the assay was immunoSEQ multiplex PCR. The repertoire holds 95,000 to 150,000 clones, 88% seen once, with less than 6% in the top ten. Here the sequenced sample was peripheral blood, taken on day 0 of AZD1222 vaccination. The source of these receptors is an adult in good health. The CDR3 runs from the conserved cysteine through the conserved F or W. D genes are given only for firm matches. Rows give clone size only sometimes, using once, few, many, or a class for an expanded clone.

j_call d_call clone_size v_call cdr3_nt cdr3_aa
TRBJ2-2 NA NA TRBV19 TGTGCCAGTAGCCCACCCAGAGGACTTCACACCGGGGAGCTGTTTTTT CASSPPRGLHTGELFF
TRBJ1-2 NA NA TRBV6-2/TRBV6-3 TGTGCCAGCAGTTACTCAACGGATTATGGCTACACCTTC CASSYSTDYGYTF
TRBJ1-2 NA NA TRBV6-5 TGTGCCAGCAGTTACGGTATTAACTATGGCTACACCTTC CASSYGINYGYTF
TRBJ2-1 NA NA TRBV2 TGTGCCATCAGAAAGAGCTCCTACAATGAGCAGTTCTTC CAIRKSSYNEQFF
TRBJ2-7 NA NA TRBV19 TGTGCCAGTGGCAAGGACAGGAGGGAGGACGAGCAGTACTTC CASGKDRREDEQYF
TRBJ2-6 TRBD1 NA TRBV7-3 TGTGCCAGCAGCCCCGGGGACAGGGGCTCTGGGGCCAACGTCCTGACTTTC CASSPGDRGSGANVLTF
TRBJ1-1 NA NA TRBV10-3 TGTGCCATCAGTTACCAGAACACTGAAGCTTTCTTT CAISYQNTEAFF
TRBJ2-1 TRBD1 NA TRBV19 TGTGCCACCCGCCCGGGACAGGGGGACAATGAGCAGTTCTTC CATRPGQGDNEQFF
TRBJ1-1 NA NA TRBV2 TGTGCCAGCAGTGGGACCCCGGGACAAGGGACGAACACTGAAGCTTTCTTT CASSGTPGQGTNTEAFF
TRBJ2-3 NA NA TRBV9 TGTGCCAGCAGCGTTTTAAGTTACTCCACAGATACGCAGTATTTT CASSVLSYSTDTQYF
TRBJ2-5 NA once TRBV5-4 TGTGCCAGCAGCAACTCTGGAGGGATGGCAGAGACCCAGTACTTC CASSNSGGMAETQYF
TRBJ2-7 NA NA TRBV5-4 TGTGCCAGCAGCCTCGGGACAGCGGGGTACGAGCAGTACTTC CASSLGTAGYEQYF
TRBJ2-3 TRBD1 NA TRBV3-1/TRBV3-2 TGTGCCAGCACCGGGACAGTCACAGATACGCAGTATTTT CASTGTVTDTQYF
TRBJ2-7 NA NA TRBV6-6 TGTGCCAGCAGTTACGGAGTCCGATACGAGCAGTACTTC CASSYGVRYEQYF
TRBJ2-3 NA NA TRBV11-1 TGTGCCAGCAGCTTAGATCTTAGCACAGATACGCAGTATTTT CASSLDLSTDTQYF
TRBJ1-5 TRBD1 NA TRBV2 TGTGCCAGCAGTTTACAGGGGCAGGGGCCCCAGCATTTT CASSLQGQGPQHF
TRBJ1-1 NA NA TRBV28 TGTGCCAGCAGCTTCCCGACAGGTAACCCTGAAGCTTTCTTT CASSFPTGNPEAFF
TRBJ2-1 TRBD2 NA TRBV7-2 TGTGCCAGCAGCCCTAGCGGGGGGGCCTACAATGAGCAGTTCTTC CASSPSGGAYNEQFF
TRBJ2-7 NA NA TRBV5-4 TGTGCCAGCAGCTTGGGGTTGGGCTCCTACGAGCAGTACTTC CASSLGLGSYEQYF
TRBJ2-2 NA NA TRBV7-2 TGTGCCAGCAGCTCGGTAGGACAATCCGGGGAGCTGTTTTTT CASSSVGQSGELFF
TRBJ1-3 NA NA TRBV7-9 TGTGCCAGCAGCATGGACGGTTTCTCTGGAAACACCATATATTTT CASSMDGFSGNTIYF
TRBJ2-2 TRBD1 once TRBV7-3 TGTGCCAGCAGCCATTTTGACAGGGTTGGAACCGGGGAGCTGTTTTTT CASSHFDRVGTGELFF
TRBJ1-4 TRBD1 NA TRBV7-8 TGTGCCAGCGGCATTTCGGGGACAGCAACTAATGAAAAACTGTTTTTT CASGISGTATNEKLFF
TRBJ1-3 NA NA TRBV6-2/TRBV6-3 TGTGCCAGCAGTCGACAGGGAAACACCATATATTTT CASSRQGNTIYF
TRBJ1-1 NA NA TRBV5-8 TGTGCCAGCAGCTTCGGTAACACTGAAGCTTTCTTT CASSFGNTEAFF
TRBJ2-5 NA NA TRBV2 TGTGCCAGCAGTCATCCTAATCAAGAGACCCAGTACTTC CASSHPNQETQYF
TRBJ1-2 TRBD1 NA TRBV4-2 TGTGCCAGCAGCCAAGATACAGGGGGCGCAAGGGGCTACACCTTC CASSQDTGGARGYTF
TRBJ2-7 TRBD1 NA TRBV18 TGTGCCAGCTCACCAATCGCTACCGACAGGGGATCCGAGCAGTACTTC CASSPIATDRGSEQYF
TRBJ1-1 NA NA TRBV7-2 TGTGCCAGCAGCCCAGGGAGGAACACTGAAGCTTTCTTT CASSPGRNTEAFF
TRBJ2-7 NA NA TRBV6-5 TGTGCCAGCAGGTTAGGGCAGCTCTACGAGCAGTACTTC CASRLGQLYEQYF
TRBJ2-1 NA once TRBV7-6 TGTGCCAGCAGCTTAGCAGGGATCTCCTACAATGAGCAGTTCTTC CASSLAGISYNEQFF
TRBJ1-2 NA NA TRBV28 TGTGCCAGCAGGTTTAAGGGAGGCTACACCTTC CASRFKGGYTF
TRBJ1-1 TRBD1 once TRBV7-2 TGTGCCAGCAGCTTAGTTGGGACAGGGCTGAACACTGAAGCTTTCTTT CASSLVGTGLNTEAFF
TRBJ1-2 NA NA TRBV2 TGTGCCAGCAATGGAATTTCATCCTATGGCTACACCTTC CASNGISSYGYTF
TRBJ2-7 NA NA TRBV19 TGTGCCAGTAGTACAGGGCCTCCCTACGAGCAGTACTTC CASSTGPPYEQYF
TRBJ1-2 NA NA TRBV3-1/TRBV3-2 TGTGCCAGCAGCCCCGGTTCTGGGGCCGGCACCTTC CASSPGSGAGTF
TRBJ2-3 TRBD2 NA TRBV6-2/TRBV6-3 TGTGCCAGCAGTTATGGGCTAGCGGGGAGCACAGATACGCAGTATTTT CASSYGLAGSTDTQYF
TRBJ2-5 NA NA TRBV5-1 TGCGCCAGCAGCTTCGACATCCAAGAGACCCAGTACTTC CASSFDIQETQYF
TRBJ1-6 NA NA TRBV28 TGTGCCAGTATAGGGAGCAATTCACCCCTCCACTTT CASIGSNSPLHF
TRBJ2-4 NA NA TRBV19 TGTGCCAGTAGTATCGGTGGGGCGCCCAAAAACATTCAGTACTTC CASSIGGAPKNIQYF
TRBJ2-1 TRBD1 NA TRBV15 TGTGCCACCAGCGGACGTCCCGGGACAGGGGAGAATGAGCAGTTCTTC CATSGRPGTGENEQFF
TRBJ2-7 NA NA TRBV5-1 TGCGCCAGCAGCCGTTCCGGCGATTACGAGCAGTACTTC CASSRSGDYEQYF
TRBJ1-2 TRBD1 NA TRBV18 TGTGCCAGCTCACCGGGACAGGGCCTTGGGAACTATGGCTACACCTTC CASSPGQGLGNYGYTF
TRBJ1-4 TRBD1 NA TRBV5-6 TGTGCCAGCAGCATCCGGGACAGGAGGGAAAAACTGTTTTTT CASSIRDRREKLFF
TRBJ1-1 NA NA TRBV10-3 TGTGCCGCGACCGGGACGGGCTTTGATCCTGAAGCTTTCTTT CAATGTGFDPEAFF
TRBJ1-5 NA once TRBV2 TGTGCCAGCAGTGTAGGGGCAGGTCAGCCCCAGCATTTT CASSVGAGQPQHF
TRBJ1-4 NA NA TRBV4-2 TGTGCCAGCAGAGTCTTTCCAACTAATGAAAAACTGTTTTTT CASRVFPTNEKLFF